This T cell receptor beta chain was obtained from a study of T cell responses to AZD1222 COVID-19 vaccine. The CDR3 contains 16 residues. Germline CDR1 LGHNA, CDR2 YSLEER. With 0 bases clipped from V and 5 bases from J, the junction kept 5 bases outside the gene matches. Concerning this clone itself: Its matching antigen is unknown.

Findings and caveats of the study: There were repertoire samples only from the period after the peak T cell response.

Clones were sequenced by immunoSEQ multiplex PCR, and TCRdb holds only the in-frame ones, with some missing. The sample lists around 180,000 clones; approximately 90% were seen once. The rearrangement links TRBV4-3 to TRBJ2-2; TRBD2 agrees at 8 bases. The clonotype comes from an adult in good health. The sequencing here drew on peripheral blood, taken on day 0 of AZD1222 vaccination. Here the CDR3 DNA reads TGCGCCAGCAGCCAAGATCTAGGGACTAGAACCGGGGAGCTGTTTTTT. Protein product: CASSQDLGTRTGELFF.